The rows below give T cell receptor beta chains drawn from one sample of a study of OX40 agonist ivuxolimab in advanced cancers. The data were produced by immunoSEQ multiplex PCR, yet TCRdb's version contains in-frame clones alone and is incomplete. The data show roughly 60,000 clones, more than 75% seen once. The starting material was CD4+ or CD8+ T cells sorted from blood, obtained in a trial of the OX40 agonist ivuxolimab. These receptors were taken from an adult with an advanced solid tumor such as melanoma, head and neck, liver or kidney cancer. The CDR3 runs from the conserved cysteine through the conserved F or W. D genes are given only for firm matches. Size is stated for part of the rows, as once, few or many counts, or as a class when the clone is expanded.

CDR3aa | CDR3nt | v_gene | abundance | d_gene | j_gene
CASSQGEQGTSTDTQYF | TGTGCCAGCAGCCAAGGGGAACAGGGGACGTCGACAGATACGCAGTATTTT | TRBV4-2 | . | TRBD1 | TRBJ2-3
CASRPGSSYEQYF | TGTGCCAGCAGACCTGGGAGCTCCTACGAGCAGTACTTC | TRBV7-2 | once | . | TRBJ2-7
CASSLRLAGVKETQYF | TGTGCCAGCAGCTTAAGACTAGCGGGAGTTAAAGAGACCCAGTACTTC | TRBV11-3 | . | TRBD2 | TRBJ2-5
CATSTLTSAPAEQFF | TGTGCCACCAGCACCTTGACTAGCGCCCCGGCGGAGCAGTTCTTC | TRBV15 | . | TRBD2 | TRBJ2-1
CASSSTEYGYTF | TGTGCCAGCAGCTCGACGGAGTATGGCTACACCTTC | TRBV7-9 | medium-sized | . | TRBJ1-2
CASSQEGGLSNQPQHF | TGTGCCAGCAGCCAAGAGGGGGGGCTCAGCAATCAGCCCCAGCATTTT | TRBV4-2 | . | . | TRBJ1-5
CASGQESPSYEQYF | TGCGCCAGCGGTCAGGAAAGTCCCTCCTACGAGCAGTACTTC | TRBV4-1 | . | . | TRBJ2-7
CASSLFLGPREETQYF | TGTGCCAGCAGCTTATTCCTCGGACCCCGGGAAGAGACCCAGTACTTC | TRBV11-2 | . | . | TRBJ2-5
CASSLSGSGELFF | TGTGCCAGCAGCTTATCGGGTTCCGGGGAGCTGTTTTTT | TRBV7-3 | few | . | TRBJ2-2
CASSETVGNEKLFF | TGTGCCAGTAGCGAGACTGTGGGGAATGAAAAACTGTTTTTT | TRBV19 | few | . | TRBJ1-4
CASSNSRTDFRETQYF | TGTGCCAGCAGTAATAGCCGGACAGACTTTCGGGAGACCCAGTACTTC | TRBV28 | few | . | TRBJ2-5
CASSQVGGSNEQFF | TGCGCCAGCAGCCAAGTCGGCGGGAGCAATGAGCAGTTCTTC | TRBV4-1 | . | TRBD2 | TRBJ2-1
CASSPTHAGTEPNEKLFF | TGTGCCAGCAGTCCCACCCACGCCGGGACAGAACCTAATGAAAAACTGTTTTTT | TRBV28 | . | TRBD1 | TRBJ1-4
CALSGGVDYEQYF | TGTGCCCTCTCGGGGGGGGTTGACTACGAGCAGTACTTC | TRBV28 | . | TRBD2 | TRBJ2-7
CASSPSRDANSPLHF | TGTGCCAGCAGCCCGTCCCGGGACGCTAATTCACCCCTCCACTTT | TRBV6-1 | once | . | TRBJ1-6
CASSSDRSYEQYF | TGTGCCAGCAGCTCCGACAGATCCTACGAGCAGTACTTC | TRBV7-2 | . | . | TRBJ2-7
CASSVDNGENTEAFF | TGTGCCAGCAGCGTAGACAACGGGGAGAACACTGAAGCTTTCTTT | TRBV9 | . | . | TRBJ1-1
CASSQATGGNQPQHF | TGTGCCAGCAGCCAAGCAACAGGGGGCAATCAGCCCCAGCATTTT | TRBV4-2 | medium-sized | TRBD1 | TRBJ1-5
CASSSWDTGLEAFF | TGTGCCAGCAGCAGCTGGGACACAGGGCTTGAAGCTTTCTTT | TRBV6-1 | . | . | TRBJ1-1
CASTAGRSYGYTF | TGTGCCAGTACTGCAGGGCGGAGCTATGGCTACACCTTC | TRBV19 | . | . | TRBJ1-2
CASRETSGSHEQFF | TGTGCCAGCAGAGAAACTAGCGGGAGCCATGAGCAGTTCTTC | TRBV6-5 | . | TRBD2 | TRBJ2-1
CASRLGLASSYEQYF | TGCGCCAGCAGACTGGGACTAGCCAGTTCCTACGAGCAGTACTTC | TRBV5-1 | . | TRBD2 | TRBJ2-7
CASSYGLAAPEQYF | TGTGCCAGCAGCTACGGACTAGCTGCTCCAGAGCAGTACTTC | TRBV7-2 | . | TRBD2 | TRBJ2-7
CASRRPSGSYEQYF | TGTGCCAGCAGGCGTCCCAGCGGGAGTTACGAGCAGTACTTC | TRBV28 | . | TRBD2 | TRBJ2-7
CATRDPYREPQHF | TGTGCCACCCGGGACCCATATCGAGAGCCCCAGCATTTT | TRBV2 | . | . | TRBJ1-5
CASSPFSGSEPQHF | TGCGCCAGCAGCCCTTTCTCGGGGTCCGAGCCCCAGCATTTT | TRBV4-1 | . | . | TRBJ1-5
CASSKGQDGMNTEAFF | TGTGCCAGTAGTAAGGGACAGGACGGAATGAACACTGAAGCTTTCTTT | TRBV19 | . | TRBD1 | TRBJ1-1
CASSLDPGGGKLFF | TGCGCCAGCAGCTTGGATCCAGGGGGCGGAAAACTGTTTTTT | TRBV5-1 | . | TRBD1 | TRBJ1-4
CASSLVPMEETQYF | TGTGCCAGCAGCTTAGTTCCCATGGAGGAGACCCAGTACTTC | TRBV7-9 | . | . | TRBJ2-5
CAISGGQAGKDEQYF | TGTGCCATCAGTGGGGGACAGGCGGGGAAAGACGAGCAGTACTTC | TRBV10-3 | . | TRBD1 | TRBJ2-7
CASSLVPSVRSPLHF | TGTGCCAGCAGCTTAGTTCCGAGTGTACGCTCACCCCTCCACTTT | TRBV7-2 | . | . | TRBJ1-6
CASSYSGYGYTF | TGTGCCAGCAGTTACAGTGGCTATGGCTACACCTTC | TRBV6-5 | . | . | TRBJ1-2
CASSLRREAGTDTQYF | TGTGCCAGCAGCTTACGGCGGGAGGCCGGCACAGATACGCAGTATTTT | TRBV5-4 | . | TRBD2 | TRBJ2-3
CASSRGQGRFVSGNTIYF | TGCGCCAGCAGCCGGGGACAGGGCCGCTTTGTTTCTGGAAACACCATATATTTT | TRBV4-3 | . | TRBD1 | TRBJ1-3
CASSLLLVADTQYF | TGTGCCAGCAGTTTACTCCTAGTAGCAGATACGCAGTATTTT | TRBV28 | . | . | TRBJ2-3
CASSQDSPSAGFYEQYF | TGTGCCAGCAGCCAAGATTCACCCTCAGCCGGATTCTACGAGCAGTACTTC | TRBV14 | . | . | TRBJ2-7
CASTNRRDTTSQYF | TGTGCCAGCACCAACCGCCGGGACACAACATCGCAGTATTTT | TRBV11-1 | . | . | TRBJ2-3
CASSSFLSGAGETQYF | TGTGCCAGCAGCTCGTTTCTTTCGGGGGCTGGGGAGACCCAGTACTTC | TRBV11-2 | . | . | TRBJ2-5
CASSDTLAGGSDTQYF | TGCGCCAGCAGTGACACCCTAGCGGGAGGTTCAGATACGCAGTATTTT | TRBV10-1 | . | TRBD2 | TRBJ2-3
CASSQEGRAAYNEQFF | TGCGCCAGCAGCCAAGAAGGGAGGGCCGCCTACAATGAGCAGTTCTTC | TRBV4-1 | . | TRBD2 | TRBJ2-1
CAWRAFASNEQYF | TGTGCCTGGAGGGCATTTGCCTCGAACGAGCAGTACTTC | TRBV30 | once | . | TRBJ2-7
CASSSSITGQGTYEQYF | TGTGCCAGCAGCTCTTCTATTACGGGACAGGGGACCTACGAGCAGTACTTC | TRBV7-9 | . | TRBD1 | TRBJ2-7
CASSLNRYEQYF | TGTGCCAGCAGTTTAAATCGTTACGAGCAGTACTTC | TRBV28 | . | . | TRBJ2-7
CASSLAGGKNTIYF | TGTGCCAGCAGCTTGGCCGGGGGAAAAAACACCATATATTTT | TRBV5-4 | once | . | TRBJ1-3
CSVVRDGYTF | TGCAGCGTTGTAAGGGACGGCTACACCTTC | TRBV29-1 | . | . | TRBJ1-2
CASSPASSLQQYF | TGTGCCAGCAGCCCTGCGTCTAGCCTTCAGCAGTACTTC | TRBV11-2 | . | . | TRBJ2-7
CASSPGLAYEQYF | TGTGCCAGCAGCCCCGGACTAGCCTACGAGCAGTACTTC | TRBV5-4 | . | TRBD2 | TRBJ2-7
CASSLEVVGHEQFF | TGTGCCAGCAGCTTAGAAGTGGTGGGGCATGAGCAGTTCTTC | TRBV7-6 | few | . | TRBJ2-1
CASSETRRGGELFF | TGTGCCAGCAGCGAGACTAGGAGGGGCGGGGAGCTGTTTTTT | TRBV9 | . | . | TRBJ2-2
CASSSGTGVYEQYF | TGTGCCAGCAGCTCCGGGACAGGGGTGTACGAGCAGTACTTC | TRBV9 | . | TRBD1 | TRBJ2-7
CASSPILDREGAFF | TGTGCCAGCAGCCCCATCTTGGACAGGGAAGGAGCTTTCTTT | TRBV28 | few | TRBD1 | TRBJ1-1
CATSRDRGGYEQYF | TGTGCCACCAGCAGAGATCGGGGCGGCTACGAGCAGTACTTC | TRBV15 | . | . | TRBJ2-7
CASSQGGGPTGELFF | TGCGCCAGCAGCCAAGGAGGGGGCCCCACCGGGGAGCTGTTTTTT | TRBV4-1 | . | TRBD1 | TRBJ2-2
CSVVRAGGNTIYF | TGCAGCGTTGTCAGGGCAGGCGGAAACACCATATATTTT | TRBV29-1 | . | . | TRBJ1-3
CASSAGFWLGYGYTF | TGTGCCAGCAGCGCGGGATTTTGGCTTGGCTATGGCTACACCTTC | TRBV5-4 | . | . | TRBJ1-2
CASSLAASGSYSSYEQYF | TGCGCCAGCAGCTTGGCGGCTAGCGGGAGCTATAGCTCCTACGAGCAGTACTTC | TRBV5-1 | . | TRBD2 | TRBJ2-7
CASSLEGDQPQHF | TGTGCCAGCAGTTTAGAGGGGGATCAGCCCCAGCATTTT | TRBV27 | once | . | TRBJ1-5
CASSLGLAGNEQFF | TGTGCCAGCAGTTTGGGACTAGCGGGCAATGAGCAGTTCTTC | TRBV27 | . | TRBD2 | TRBJ2-1
CASSRDGRGTGELFF | TGTGCCAGCAGCCGCGACGGAAGGGGTACCGGGGAGCTGTTTTTT | TRBV7-6 | . | . | TRBJ2-2